This T cell receptor beta chain originates from a study of beta chain features in type 1 diabetes. At the level of the study: Across the samples, 90 million to 120 million sorted cells were examined in total.

Sequencing targeted expressed TCRB transcripts, as all isolated RNA had been reverse transcribed. Clones were sequenced by immunoSEQ multiplex PCR, and TCRdb holds only the in-frame ones, with some missing. The sample holds more than 120,000 clones, less than 11% seen once. The CDR3 consists of 16 residues. Germline values: CDR1 MGHRA, CDR2 YSYEKL. Deletions cut 0 bases from V and 6 bases from J, with 12 bases between. Notes on the study in general: At VDJ recombination sites, type 1 diabetes patients had fewer insertions and more deleted nucleotides. Naive, central memory and Treg TCRB repertoires seemed to resemble each other more closely in patients than they did in healthy donors. Resolution of whether HLA type affects TCRB rearrangement was not achieved here.

This clone was recorded a few times. The target antigen is unknown. This receptor was obtained from a man aged 18 to 30 in good health. Material: naive CD4+ T cells from blood. The chain couples TRBV4-1 to TRBJ1-6, with a weak D call TRBD1 (5 bases). The DNA of the CDR3 is TGCGCCAGCAGCCAAGATCTCGGGGGAGGTAATTCACCCCTCCACTTT. Residues: CASSQDLGGGNSPLHF.